These 5 T cell receptor beta chains share one sample of origin, sequenced in a study of cytomegalovirus exposure and HLA in healthy donors. Clones were read by immunoSEQ multiplex PCR, and TCRdb kept only the in-frame ones, dropping some. The profile shows 140,000 to 150,000 clones, about 89% of them singletons. Source material: PBMCs. Every receptor here comes from a man between 18 and 35 years old in good health and CMV-seronegative.

The V call is TRBV29-1, the J call TRBJ1-1; no firm D call. The V gene lost 6 bases and the J gene lost 1 base, with 18 bases spanning the gap. This CDR3 contains 15 residues. From germline, CDR1 is SQVTM and CDR2 ANQGSEA. CDR3 region: CSVRMVWRGNTEAFF. The CDR3 nucleotides read TGCAGCGTAAGAATGGTCTGGCGGGGGAACACTGAAGCTTTCTTT.

The V gene is TRBV19, the J gene TRBJ2-5; 7 bases line up with TRBD1. The CDR3 spans 14 residues. V dropped 7 bases and J dropped 4; count of bases not matched to a gene: 9. From germline, CDR1 is LNHDA and CDR2 SQIVND (reference sequence). The CDR3: CASKETGFGETQYF. The CDR3 DNA follows: TGTGCCAGTAAAGAGACAGGGTTCGGAGAGACCCAGTACTTC.

The chain has TRBV19 and TRBJ1-5, with a possible D match to TRBD1 (5 bases). The CDR3 is 12 amino acids. Germline assignment: CDR1 LNHDA and CDR2 SQIVND (reference sequence). Trimming removed 5 bases at V and 5 bases at J, with 7 bases between. In nucleotides, the CDR3 is TGTGCCAGTAGTTGGGGCGATCAGCCCCAGCATTTT. Its translation: CASSWGDQPQHF. The variable domain in full, completed from reference TRBV19 and TRBJ1-5, reads DGGITQSPKYLFRKEGQNVTLSCEQNLNHDAMYWYRQDPGQGLRLIYYSQIVNDFQKGDIAEGYSVSREKKESFPLTVTSAQKNPTAFYLCASSWGDQPQHFGDGTRLSIL.

The J gene is TRBJ1-1, the V gene TRBV10-1; D perhaps matches TRBD1 (6 bases). The CDR3 length is 13 residues. Germline values: CDR1 WNHNN, CDR2 SYGVQD (reference sequence). The V end lost 8 bases, the J end lost 0 bases, and 10 bases lay between the germline ends. The CDR3 loop is CASRQALNTEAFF. The CDR3, as DNA: TGCGCCAGCCGACAGGCTTTGAACACTGAAGCTTTCTTT.

The V and J genes are TRBV6-1 and TRBJ1-1; D may be TRBD1 (5 bases). Per the germline V gene, CDR1 is MNHNS and CDR2 is SASEGT. The CDR3 has 12 amino acids. V shed 1 base and J shed 7 bases, with 7 bases lying between them. The CDR3 nucleotides read TGTGCCAGCAGTGAAGGGGGCTTTGAAGCTTTCTTT. Protein: CASSEGGFEAFF.